A selection of T cell receptor beta chains follows, all from one sample in a study of blood T cell repertoires in COVID-19. Assay: immunoSEQ multiplex PCR; the TCRdb copy retains only in-frame clones and omits some. The sample lists a few hundred thousand clones; less than 90% were seen once. Source material: peripheral blood. The receptors were sampled from a man aged 30 to 39 with active or convalescent COVID-19. Each CDR3 is given with its conserved first and last residue. Each record gives: clone size, D gene, J gene, CDR3 length, V gene, CDR3 DNA, CDR3 protein. A D gene is named only where the DNA matches it firmly. Clone size, where shown, is once, few, many, or a class for clones that have expanded.

.,.,TRBJ1-1,14,TRBV27,TGTGCCAGCAGCCAAAGGGCGGGGAACACTGAAGCTTTCTTT,CASSQRAGNTEAFF
.,.,TRBJ2-1,19,TRBV7-9,TGTGCCAGCAGCTCCCACGTTCTCCTAGACAGGCAAATCTACAATGAGCAGTTCTTC,CASSSHVLLDRQIYNEQFF
.,TRBD2,TRBJ2-3,15,TRBV4-3,TGCGCCAGCAGCCATGGAAGCGGGGGGGCAGATACGCAGTATTTT,CASSHGSGGADTQYF
.,TRBD1,TRBJ2-1,17,TRBV6-2/TRBV6-3,TGTGCCAGCAGTTCCGGCCTGACAGGGAGCTCCTACAATGAGCAGTTCTTC,CASSSGLTGSSYNEQFF
.,TRBD2,TRBJ2-1,20,TRBV19,TGTGCCAGTAGTATAGGTCTTGCTAGCGGGGGGTCGGGCGTGGGCAATGAGCAGTTCTTC,CASSIGLASGGSGVGNEQFF
.,TRBD1,TRBJ1-2,14,TRBV4-1,TGCGCCAGCAGCCAAACGGACAGGGGCTATGGCTACACCTTC,CASSQTDRGYGYTF
.,TRBD1,TRBJ2-7,15,TRBV5-1,TGCGCCAGCAGCTTGGATCGGACAGGGGGCGGGGAGCAGTACTTC,CASSLDRTGGGEQYF
.,.,TRBJ1-5,11,TRBV20-1,TGCAGTGCACCCACGAGGGAGCCCCAGCATTTT,CSAPTREPQHF
.,TRBD2,TRBJ2-5,15,TRBV4-3,TGCGCCAGCAGCCATCGAGGCGGGGGGGAAGAGACCCAGTACTTC,CASSHRGGGEETQYF
.,TRBD1,TRBJ1-2,16,TRBV6-5,TGTGCCAGCAGTTACCGAACCGGGACAGGGGACTATGGCTACACCTTC,CASSYRTGTGDYGYTF
.,TRBD1,TRBJ2-7,12,TRBV2,TGTGCCAGCGGGGGACAGACCTACGAGCAGTACTTC,CASGGQTYEQYF
.,TRBD2,TRBJ2-7,12,TRBV7-9,TGTGCCAGCAGGGGAGGGCCTTTCAAGCAGTACTTC,CASRGGPFKQYF
.,.,TRBJ2-7,9,TRBV23-1,TGCGCCATCCTCGGGGAGCAGTACTTC,CAILGEQYF
.,TRBD2,TRBJ2-1,14,TRBV18,TGTGCCAGCTCACCGAGGACTAGCGGCAATGAGCAGTTCTTC,CASSPRTSGNEQFF
once,.,TRBJ2-7,14,TRBV4-2,TGTGCCAGCAGCCCGGGGGAAATCCTTGGGGAGCAGTACTTC,CASSPGEILGEQYF
once,.,TRBJ1-2,15,TRBV3-1/TRBV3-2,TGTGCCAGCAGCCGCAGCGGGGGGGCCAAGGGTGGCTACACCTTC,CASSRSGGAKGGYTF
.,.,TRBJ2-6,16,TRBV15,TGTGCCACCAGCAGGGGGGGTTACTCTGGGGCCAACGTCCTGACTTTC,CATSRGGYSGANVLTF
.,.,TRBJ1-6,15,TRBV5-1,TGCGCCAGCAGCTTGGACCCAGGGCGGAATTCACCCCTCCACTTT,CASSLDPGRNSPLHF
few,TRBD2,TRBJ2-1,14,TRBV5-1,TGCGCCAGCAGCTTCTCTAGCGGGAGTGATGAGCAGTTCTTC,CASSFSSGSDEQFF
.,.,TRBJ2-7,11,TRBV2,TGTGCCAGCTCTACAGGGTACGAGCAGTACTTC,CASSTGYEQYF
.,.,TRBJ1-2,14,TRBV7-8,TGTGCCAGCAGCTTAGGCGGGACGGCCTATGGCTACACCTTC,CASSLGGTAYGYTF
.,.,TRBJ1-2,15,TRBV4-1,TGCGCCAGCAGCCAAGACGCGGGCGGGTCTTGGGGCTACACCTTC,CASSQDAGGSWGYTF
.,.,TRBJ2-7,14,TRBV9,TGTGCCAGCAGCGTATCGTGGGCTTCCTACGAGCAGTACTTC,CASSVSWASYEQYF
.,.,TRBJ1-2,14,TRBV5-4,TGTGCCAGCAGCTCCCCTACAGGAATCTATGGCTACACCTTC,CASSSPTGIYGYTF
.,TRBD2,TRBJ2-1,16,TRBV7-2,TGTGCCAGCAGCTTAGTGCCTAGCGGGAACTACAATGAGCAGTTCTTC,CASSLVPSGNYNEQFF
.,TRBD1,TRBJ1-1,15,TRBV5-4,TGTGCCAGCAGCCGAGACAGGGTCGAGAACACTGAAGCTTTCTTT,CASSRDRVENTEAFF
.,TRBD1,TRBJ2-2,15,TRBV19,TGTGCCAGTAGCGACCCGGGACAGGGTTCCGGGGAGCTGTTTTTT,CASSDPGQGSGELFF
.,TRBD2,TRBJ2-7,14,TRBV19,TGTGCCAGTTCTACGCCGGGACTAAAATACGAGCAGTACTTC,CASSTPGLKYEQYF
.,.,TRBJ2-3,13,TRBV5-1,TGCGCCAGCAGCGAGGGGGGCACAGATACGCAGTATTTT,CASSEGGTDTQYF
.,.,TRBJ2-7,14,TRBV30,TGTGCCTGGAGTGACCCGAGGGGGAAGTACGAGCAGTACTTC,CAWSDPRGKYEQYF
.,.,TRBJ1-1,13,TRBV15,TGTGCCACCAGCAGAGGATCGACAAGTGAAGCTTTCTTT,CATSRGSTSEAFF
.,.,TRBJ1-1,17,TRBV18,TGTGCCAGCTCACCCTCACAGGGCCCGTGGGGGAACACTGAAGCTTTCTTT,CASSPSQGPWGNTEAFF